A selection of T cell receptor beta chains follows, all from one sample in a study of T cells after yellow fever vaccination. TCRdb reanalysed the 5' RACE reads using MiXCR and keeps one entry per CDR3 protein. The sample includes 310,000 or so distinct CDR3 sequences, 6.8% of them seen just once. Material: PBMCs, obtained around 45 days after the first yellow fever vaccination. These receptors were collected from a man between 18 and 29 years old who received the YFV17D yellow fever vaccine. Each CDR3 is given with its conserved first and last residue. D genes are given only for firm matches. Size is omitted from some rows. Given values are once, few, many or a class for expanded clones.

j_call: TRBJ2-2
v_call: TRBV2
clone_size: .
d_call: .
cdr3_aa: CASRASTQNTGELFF
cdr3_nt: TGTGCCAGCCGCGCAAGCACTCAGAACACCGGGGAGCTGTTTTTT

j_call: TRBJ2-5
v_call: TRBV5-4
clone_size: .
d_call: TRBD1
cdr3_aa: CASSFDRVQETQYF
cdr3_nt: TGTGCCAGCAGCTTCGACAGGGTTCAAGAGACCCAGTACTTC

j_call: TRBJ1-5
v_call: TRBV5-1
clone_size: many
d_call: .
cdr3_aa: CASSLGGGNQPQHF
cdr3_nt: TGTGCCAGCAGCTTGGGAGGAGGAAATCAGCCCCAGCATTTT

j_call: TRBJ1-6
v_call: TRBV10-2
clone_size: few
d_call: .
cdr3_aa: CASRPGHNSPLHF
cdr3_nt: TGCGCCAGCAGGCCGGGACATAATTCACCCCTCCACTTT

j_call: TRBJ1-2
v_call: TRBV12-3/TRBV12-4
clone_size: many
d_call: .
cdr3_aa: CASSRGAYGFYGYTF
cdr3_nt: TGTGCCAGCAGCCGTGGCGCCTATGGTTTCTATGGCTACACCTTC

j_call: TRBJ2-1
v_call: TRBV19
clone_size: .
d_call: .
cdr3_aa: CASGGSGNEQFF
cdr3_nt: TGTGCCAGTGGGGGGTCTGGGAATGAGCAGTTCTTC

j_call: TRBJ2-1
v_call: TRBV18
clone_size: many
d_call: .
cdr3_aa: CASSPGDPTLGEQFF
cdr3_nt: TGTGCCAGCTCACCAGGGGACCCGACCCTGGGTGAGCAGTTCTTC

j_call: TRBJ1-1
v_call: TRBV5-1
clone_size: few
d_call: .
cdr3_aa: CASSLRPTEGNTEAFF
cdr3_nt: TGCGCCAGCAGCTTGAGGCCGACGGAAGGAAACACTGAAGCTTTCTTT

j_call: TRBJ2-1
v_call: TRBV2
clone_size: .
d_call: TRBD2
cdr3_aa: CASIRAGRNEQFF
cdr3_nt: TGTGCCAGCATCCGAGCGGGGAGGAATGAGCAGTTCTTC

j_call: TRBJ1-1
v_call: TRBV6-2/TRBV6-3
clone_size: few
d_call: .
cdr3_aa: CASTWTGSEAFF
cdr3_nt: TGTGCCAGCACTTGGACGGGATCTGAAGCTTTCTTT

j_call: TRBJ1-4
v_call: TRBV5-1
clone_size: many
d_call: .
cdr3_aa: CASSLDGGANEKLFF
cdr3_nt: TGCGCCAGCAGCTTGGACGGGGGTGCCAATGAAAAACTGTTTTTT

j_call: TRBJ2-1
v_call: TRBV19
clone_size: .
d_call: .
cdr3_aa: CASIPGGTGYNEQFF
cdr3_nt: TGTGCCAGTATCCCGGGGGGCACAGGCTACAATGAGCAGTTCTTC

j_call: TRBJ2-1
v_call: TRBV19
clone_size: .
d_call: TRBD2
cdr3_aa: CACSASGNEQFF
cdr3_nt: TGTGCCTGTAGTGCTAGCGGCAATGAGCAGTTCTTC

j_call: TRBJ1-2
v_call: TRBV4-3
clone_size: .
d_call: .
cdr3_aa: CASSQAGSNYGYTF
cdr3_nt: TGCGCCAGCAGCCAAGCGGGCAGCAACTATGGCTACACCTTC

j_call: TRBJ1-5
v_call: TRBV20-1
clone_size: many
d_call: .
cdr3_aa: CSASAEQGGLSPQHF
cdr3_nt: TGCAGTGCTAGTGCCGAGCAGGGCGGGCTGTCGCCCCAGCATTTT

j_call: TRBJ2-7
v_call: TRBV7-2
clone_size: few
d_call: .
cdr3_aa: CASSRGVGAYEQYF
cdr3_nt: TGTGCCAGCAGCCGAGGGGTGGGGGCCTACGAGCAGTACTTC

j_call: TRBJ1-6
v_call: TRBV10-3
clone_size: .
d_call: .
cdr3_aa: CAISESIADNRPPLNSPLHF
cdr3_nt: TGTGCCATCAGTGAGTCGATTGCAGACAACCGACCTCCTCTTAATTCACCCCTCCACTTT

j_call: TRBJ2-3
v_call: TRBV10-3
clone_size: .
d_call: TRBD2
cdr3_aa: CAICHSGPSTDTQYF
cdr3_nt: TGTGCCATCTGCCATAGCGGGCCAAGCACAGATACGCAGTATTTT

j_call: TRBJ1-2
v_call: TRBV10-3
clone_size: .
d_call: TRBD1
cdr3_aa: CAITAISTGANGYTF
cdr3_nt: TGTGCCATCACCGCCATCTCGACAGGGGCCAACGGCTACACCTTC

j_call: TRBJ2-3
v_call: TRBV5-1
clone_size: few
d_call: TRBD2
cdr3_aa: CASSQVGLAGGRVADTQYF
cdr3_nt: TGCGCCAGCAGCCAAGTGGGGCTAGCGGGGGGAAGAGTAGCAGATACGCAGTATTTT

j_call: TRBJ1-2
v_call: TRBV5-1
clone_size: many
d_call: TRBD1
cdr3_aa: CASSPGQGADYGYTF
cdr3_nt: TGCGCCAGCAGCCCGGGACAGGGGGCGGACTATGGCTACACCTTC

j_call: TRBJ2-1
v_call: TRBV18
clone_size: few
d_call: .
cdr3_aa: CASSPYSNYNEQFF
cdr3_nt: TGTGCCAGCTCACCATACTCTAACTACAATGAGCAGTTCTTC

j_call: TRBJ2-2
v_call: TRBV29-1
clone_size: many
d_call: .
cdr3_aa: CSVRAANTGELFF
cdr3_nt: TGCAGCGTTAGGGCAGCGAACACCGGGGAGCTGTTTTTT

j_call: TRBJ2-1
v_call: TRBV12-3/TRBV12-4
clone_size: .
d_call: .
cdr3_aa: CASSSGPYNEQFF
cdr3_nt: TGTGCCAGCAGTTCTGGACCCTACAATGAGCAGTTCTTC

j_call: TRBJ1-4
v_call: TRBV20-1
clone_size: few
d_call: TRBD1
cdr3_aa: CSASPGTGRQKLFF
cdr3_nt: TGCAGTGCTAGCCCCGGGACAGGGAGGCAAAAACTGTTTTTT

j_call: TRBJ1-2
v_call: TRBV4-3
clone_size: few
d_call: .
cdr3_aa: CASSQGHRPNYGYTF
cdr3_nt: TGCGCCAGCAGCCAAGGGCACAGGCCCAACTATGGCTACACCTTC

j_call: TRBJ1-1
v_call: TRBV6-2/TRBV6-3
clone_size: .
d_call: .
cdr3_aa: CASSSDGAYTEAFF
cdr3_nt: TGTGCCAGCAGCTCGGACGGCGCTTACACTGAAGCTTTCTTT

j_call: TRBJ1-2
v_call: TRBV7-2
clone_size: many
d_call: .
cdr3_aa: CASSLEAFPYGYTF
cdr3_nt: TGTGCCAGCAGCTTAGAGGCCTTCCCCTATGGCTACACCTTC

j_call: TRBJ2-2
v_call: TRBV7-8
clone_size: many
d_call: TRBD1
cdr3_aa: CASNRDRVGGELFF
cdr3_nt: TGTGCCAGCAACCGGGACAGGGTTGGCGGGGAGCTGTTTTTT

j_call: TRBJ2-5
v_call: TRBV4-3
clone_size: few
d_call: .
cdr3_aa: CASSQDWSGGLTETQYF
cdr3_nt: TGCGCCAGCAGCCAAGATTGGTCGGGGGGCCTAACAGAGACCCAGTACTTC

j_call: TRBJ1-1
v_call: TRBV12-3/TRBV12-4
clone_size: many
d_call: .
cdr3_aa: CASSFGPNTEAFF
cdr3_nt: TGTGCCAGCAGTTTCGGCCCGAACACTGAAGCTTTCTTT

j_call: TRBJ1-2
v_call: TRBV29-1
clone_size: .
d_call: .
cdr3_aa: CSVPFGIGYTF
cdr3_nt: TGCAGCGTTCCGTTCGGGATCGGCTACACCTTC

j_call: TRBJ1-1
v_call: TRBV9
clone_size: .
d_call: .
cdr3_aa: CASKGGNPPNTEAFF
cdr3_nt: TGTGCCAGCAAGGGCGGAAATCCCCCGAACACTGAAGCTTTCTTT

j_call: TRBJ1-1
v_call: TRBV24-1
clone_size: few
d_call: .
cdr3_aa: CATSDPGRHEAFF
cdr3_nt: TGTGCCACCAGTGACCCCGGACGACACGAAGCTTTCTTT

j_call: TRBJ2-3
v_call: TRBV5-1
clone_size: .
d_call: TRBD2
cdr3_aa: CASSTGLVDTQYF
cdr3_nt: TGCGCCAGCAGCACGGGACTAGTCGATACGCAGTATTTT

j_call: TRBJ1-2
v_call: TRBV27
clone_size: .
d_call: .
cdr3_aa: CASTRDRGSYGYTF
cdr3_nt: TGTGCCAGCACCCGGGACCGGGGGAGCTATGGCTACACCTTC

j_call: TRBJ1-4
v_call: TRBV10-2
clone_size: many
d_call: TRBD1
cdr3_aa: CASTGGSNEKLFF
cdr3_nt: TGCGCCAGCACAGGGGGGAGTAATGAAAAACTGTTTTTT

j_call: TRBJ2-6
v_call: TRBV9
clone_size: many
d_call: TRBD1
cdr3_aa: CASSRGTVQGAPLGANVLTF
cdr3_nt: TGTGCCAGCAGCAGGGGGACCGTACAGGGGGCCCCTCTTGGGGCCAACGTCCTGACTTTC

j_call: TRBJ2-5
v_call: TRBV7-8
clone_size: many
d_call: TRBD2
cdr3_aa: CASSLARLAGVETQYF
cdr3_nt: TGTGCCAGCAGCTTAGCGCGGCTAGCGGGGGTTGAGACCCAGTACTTC

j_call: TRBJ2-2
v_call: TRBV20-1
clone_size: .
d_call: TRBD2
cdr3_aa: CSAGRDYLNTGELFF
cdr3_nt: TGCAGTGCTGGCCGGGACTACTTGAACACCGGGGAGCTGTTTTTT

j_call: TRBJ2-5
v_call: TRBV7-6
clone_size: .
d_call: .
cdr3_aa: CASSSSEETQYF
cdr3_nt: TGTGCCAGCAGCTCCTCCGAAGAGACCCAGTACTTC

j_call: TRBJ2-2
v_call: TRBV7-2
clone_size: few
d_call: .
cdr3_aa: CASSLVEWGANTGELFF
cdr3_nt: TGTGCCAGCAGCTTAGTCGAGTGGGGAGCAAACACCGGGGAGCTGTTTTTT